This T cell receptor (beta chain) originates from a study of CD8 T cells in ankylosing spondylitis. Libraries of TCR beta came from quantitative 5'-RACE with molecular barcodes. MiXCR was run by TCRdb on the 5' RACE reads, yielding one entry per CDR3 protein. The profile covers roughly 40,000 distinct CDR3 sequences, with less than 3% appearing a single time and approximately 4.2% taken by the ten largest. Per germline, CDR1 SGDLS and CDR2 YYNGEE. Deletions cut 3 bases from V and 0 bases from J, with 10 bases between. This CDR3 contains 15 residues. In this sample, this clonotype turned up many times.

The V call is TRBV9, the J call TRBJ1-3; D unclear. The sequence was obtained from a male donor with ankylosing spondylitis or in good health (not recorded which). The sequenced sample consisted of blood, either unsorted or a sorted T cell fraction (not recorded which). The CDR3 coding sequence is TGTGCCAGCAGCGCCCGAGGGTACTCTGGAAACACCATATATTTT. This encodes CASSARGYSGNTIYF.